The 27 T cell receptor beta chains below were found in one sample sequenced in a study of CD8+CD57+ T cells in acquired aplastic anemia. Profiling that covered TCR beta VDJ and CDR3 relied on genomic DNA as its template. TCRdb reanalysed the reads using MiXCR and keeps one entry per CDR3 protein. The top ten clones hold 45% of a sample with around 180,000 distinct CDR3 sequences, 55% to 70% of them seen once. Sequencing was carried out using sorted CD4+, CD8+, or CD8+CD57+ T cells (not recorded which) from PBMCs. These receptors were obtained from a human donor in good health.

The CDR3 DNA is TGTGCCAGCAGTTACGGAAAGAACACTGAAGCTTTCTTT. As protein: CASSYGKNTEAFF. The rearrangement uses TRBV7-9 and TRBJ1-1; D unclear. The CDR3 sequence is 13 residues long. Looked up from germline, CDR1 is SEHNR and CDR2 is FQNEAQ (reference sequence). V lost 6 bases and J 1 base, leaving 9 bases between the germline ends.

This clonotype was observed many times. The chain is built from TRBV7-2 and TRBJ2-1, with TRBD2 matching over 12 bases. The CDR3 spans 19 residues. In germline, CDR1 is SGHTA, CDR2 FQGNSA. V trimming: 1 base; J trimming: 0 bases; junction bases outside the gene matches: 7. This chain's CDR3 is CASSLDPGLAGSSYNEQFF. Here the CDR3 DNA reads TGTGCCAGCAGCTTAGATCCCGGACTAGCGGGGAGCTCCTACAATGAGCAGTTCTTC.

The chain is built from TRBV6-1 and TRBJ1-5; D perhaps matches TRBD1 (5 bases). Between the trimmed V and J ends, which lost 6 bases and 4 bases, there was a span of 16 bases. The CDR3 has 15 amino acids. CDR1 and CDR2 (germline): MNHNS, SASEGT. The CDR3 is CASSQRDGRNQPQHF. The CDR3 DNA sequence: TGTGCCAGCAGCCAAAGGGACGGTAGGAATCAGCCCCAGCATTTT.

This clonotype was counted only a few times. V usage is TRBV28 and J usage is TRBJ2-3; D gene unclear. Trimming pared 3 bases from V and 4 bases from J, leaving 5 bases between. The CDR3 length is 12 residues. Germline V gene sequence: CDR1 MDHEN, CDR2 SYDVKM. CDR3 DNA: TGTGCCAGCAGTTTTGTAGCAGATACGCAGTATTTT. Translating gives CASSFVADTQYF.

The J gene is TRBJ2-3, the V gene TRBV2; 7 bases align to TRBD1. The CDR3 spans 13 residues. Germline values: CDR1 SNHLY, CDR2 FYNNEI. The junction had 1 base not matched to a gene; V was cut back by 4 bases and J by 3 bases. DNA of the CDR3: TGTGCCAGCAGTGTCAGGGGGACAGATACGCAGTATTTT. Encoded protein: CASSVRGTDTQYF.

The V gene is TRBV5-5, the J gene TRBJ2-7; 9 bases align to TRBD1. CDR3 length: 16 residues. Germline V CDR1 and CDR2: SGHKS, YYEKEE (reference sequence). The junction had 6 bases not matched to a gene; V was cut back by 2 bases and J by 0 bases. The CDR3 DNA follows: TGTGCCAGCAGCTTAGGGGGGACAGGGAGCTCCTACGAGCAGTACTTC. This sequence encodes CASSLGGTGSSYEQYF.

This chain uses TRBV15 with TRBJ2-5, with D uncertain. The CDR3 consists of 14 residues. Trimming cost V 0 bases and J 2 bases, with 7 bases left between them. Germline V gives CDR1 LNHNV, CDR2 YYDKDF (reference sequence). CDR3 in amino acids: CATSRDGVQETQYF. The CDR3 bases are TGTGCCACCAGCAGAGATGGGGTTCAAGAGACCCAGTACTTC. Full variable domain (missing parts from reference TRBV15 and TRBJ2-5): DAMVIQNPRYQVTQFGKPVTLSCSQTLNHNVMYWYQQKSSQAPKLLFHYYDKDFNNEADTPDNFQSRRPNTSFCFLDIRSPGLGDTAMYLCATSRDGVQETQYFGPGTRLLVL.

The chain links TRBV9 to TRBJ1-6; tentatively, D is TRBD1 (5 bases). Germline V lookup: CDR1 SGDLS, CDR2 YYNGEE. The CDR3 runs 14 residues. Trimming took off 4 bases at V and 7 bases at J, with 12 bases between the two ends. As DNA, the CDR3 is TGTGCCAGCAGCTCGGGACGGGAAAATTCACCCCTCCACTTT. Protein sequence: CASSSGRENSPLHF.

The chain is built from TRBV7-9 and TRBJ1-1, with a tentative D call TRBD1 (5 bases). The length of the CDR3 is 14 residues. Germline lookup yields CDR1 SEHNR and CDR2 FQNEAQ (reference sequence). Between the trimmed V and J ends, which lost 5 bases and 6 bases, there was a span of 16 bases. CDR3 nucleotide sequence: TGTGCCAGCAGCCACCGGGGGGAGAGGCCTGAAGCTTTCTTT. Translation gives CASSHRGERPEAFF.

CDR3 nucleotides: TGTGCCAGCAGCGTATTAGGGGATCGGCATGAGCAGTTCTTC. This encodes CASSVLGDRHEQFF. The chain has TRBV9 and TRBJ2-5; D perhaps matches TRBD1 (5 bases). The tail of the sequence fits TRBJ2-1 better, so the J call may be wrong. The V gene's germline CDR1 is SGDLS and CDR2 YYNGEE. The CDR3 runs to 14 residues.

This rearrangement joins TRBV7-8 to TRBJ1-3; 9 bases map to TRBD1. The trim removed 6 bases at V and 2 bases at J, leaving 5 bases unmatched. This CDR3 is 15 amino acids long. Germline V gives CDR1 SGHVS, CDR2 FQNEAQ. The CDR3 protein is CASRWDRAPGNTIYF. The CDR3 nucleotides are TGTGCCAGCAGATGGGACAGGGCCCCTGGAAACACCATATATTTT.

The rearrangement links TRBV6-6 to TRBJ2-7, with TRBD2 identical over 14 bases. V shed 2 bases and J 9 bases; nucleotides not matched to a gene: 6. Germline V gene lookup returns CDR1 MNHNY and CDR2 SVGAGI (reference sequence). The CDR3 has 15 residues. The CDR3: CASSYGTSGSGGQYF. Written as DNA, the CDR3 is TGTGCCAGCAGTTACGGGACTAGCGGGAGTGGGGGGCAGTACTTC.

The J gene is TRBJ1-5, the V gene TRBV29-1; D perhaps matches TRBD1 (5 bases). CDR3 size: 12 residues. Per germline, CDR1 SQVTM and CDR2 ANQGSEA. V shed 4 bases and J shed 3 bases, with 7 bases lying between them. Here the CDR3 reads CSVGGANQPQHF. The DNA for the CDR3 is TGCAGCGTTGGCGGGGCCAATCAGCCCCAGCATTTT.

The chain has TRBV2 and TRBJ2-7; perhaps D is TRBD1 or TRBD2 (5 bases each). The germline CDR1 and CDR2 sequences are SNHLY and FYNNEI. V lost 8 bases and J 6 bases, leaving 8 bases between the germline ends. CDR3 size: 10 residues. The CDR3 region has the DNA TGTGCCAGCTCGGGGCCCGAGCAGTACTTC. Translating gives CASSGPEQYF.

This clonotype has ten or more counts. The rearrangement joins TRBV14 to TRBJ2-7; 12 bases align to TRBD2. This CDR3 region has 23 residues. The ends lost 4 bases at V and 2 bases at J; junction bases unmatched: 27. From germline, CDR1 is SGHDN and CDR2 FVKESK. The chain's CDR3 is CASSLSLRGRLGTSGSLTYEQYF. CDR3 nucleotides: TGTGCCAGCAGCCTCTCCCTTCGGGGCCGCCTCGGGACTAGCGGGTCCCTCACCTACGAGCAGTACTTC. Full variable domain (rest looked up from reference TRBV14 and TRBJ2-7): EAGVTQFPSHSVIEKGQTVTLRCDPISGHDNLYWYRRVMGKEIKFLLHFVKESKQDESGMPNNRFLAERTGGTYSTLKVQPAELEDSGVYFCASSLSLRGRLGTSGSLTYEQYFGPGTRLTVT.

V gene TRBV20-1 combines with J gene TRBJ2-7, with D possibly matching TRBD2 (5 bases). CDR3 length equals 14 residues. Germline CDR1 and CDR2: DFQATT and SNEGSKA (reference sequence). With 3 bases removed from V and 3 bases from J, the gap between germline ends came to 15 bases. The CDR3 loop is CSASGIPTLYEQYF. CDR3 sequence (DNA): TGCAGTGCTAGCGGGATACCGACCCTCTACGAGCAGTACTTC.

This clonotype occurred many times. V is TRBV7-9 and J is TRBJ2-3; no clear D gene. The germline V and J ends were trimmed by 5 bases and 2 bases, with 20 bases remaining between them. This CDR3 comprises 17 residues. From germline, CDR1 is SEHNR and CDR2 FQNEAQ (reference sequence). The CDR3 DNA sequence: TGTGCCAGCAGCCATACACAAGGGCCGAAGTCCACAGATACGCAGTATTTT. Its translation: CASSHTQGPKSTDTQYF.

This clonotype occurred many times. The chain uses TRBV12-3 or TRBV12-4 and TRBJ2-3; TRBD2 might be the D (6 bases). This CDR3 has 11 amino acids. V gave up 8 bases and J gave up 5 bases, with 8 bases separating them. The CDR3 is CASWGGDTQYF. CDR3 bases: TGTGCCAGCTGGGGAGGAGATACGCAGTATTTT.

The J gene is TRBJ1-1, the V gene TRBV10-3, with 8 bases aligning to TRBD1. The CDR3 spans 14 residues. Germline V lookup: CDR1 ENHRY, CDR2 SYGVKD. Trimming at V came to 8 bases and at J to 3 bases, leaving 8 bases not matched to a gene. CDR3 in amino acids: CAIQRTGKDTEAFF. CDR3 coding DNA: TGTGCCATCCAGAGGACAGGGAAAGACACTGAAGCTTTCTTT.

In its sample, this clonotype was seen many times. The rearrangement uses TRBV7-2 and TRBJ2-7; D is possibly TRBD1 (5 bases). The V gene lost 2 bases and the J gene lost 2 bases, with 16 bases spanning the gap. The CDR3 runs to 16 residues. The germline CDR1 and CDR2 sequences are SGHTA and FQGNSA. This CDR3 reads CASSLIIGAGPYEQYF. For the CDR3, the DNA is TGTGCCAGCAGCTTAATAATTGGGGCCGGTCCCTACGAGCAGTACTTC.

The J gene is TRBJ1-6, the V gene TRBV14, with D possibly TRBD1 on 6 matching bases. Trimming cost V 3 bases and J 5 bases, with 8 bases left between them. The CDR3 length is 14 residues. The V gene's germline CDR1 is SGHDN and CDR2 FVKESK. The CDR3 sequence is CASSHYRDNSPLHF. CDR3 DNA: TGTGCCAGCAGCCATTACAGGGATAATTCACCCCTCCACTTT.

This clonotype turned up a few times. No conserved phenylalanine or tryptophan ends this CDR3, so it is likely a read error. The limits of the CDR3 on the DNA are not certain, so only TCRdb's listed CDR3 is given. The chain combines TRBV7-3 with TRBJ2-5; TRBD2, as called in the table, went unchecked against the DNA. Inclusive of both ends, the CDR3 amounts to 8 amino acids. Per the germline V gene, CDR1 is SGHTA and CDR2 is FQGTGA. The CDR3 loop is CASSIRTS.

In its sample, this clonotype was seen many times. The V call is TRBV4-2, the J call TRBJ2-2; 7 nucleotides match TRBD2. The CDR3 has 16 residues. The V gene end was trimmed by 1 base and the J gene end by 7 bases; junction bases not matched to a gene: 9. CDR1 and CDR2 from the germline V gene are LGHNA and YNFKEQ. For the CDR3, the DNA is TGTGCCAGCAGCCAAGGAGTCTCGCGGGGGTTCGGGGAGCTGTTTTTT. Translation gives CASSQGVSRGFGELFF.

The sample holds a few counts of this clonotype. This chain links TRBV6-1 with TRBJ1-4; 8 bases fit TRBD1. V shed 6 bases and J 0 bases; nucleotides not matched to a gene: 0. The CDR3 sequence is 14 residues long. The germline V gene has CDR1 MNHNS and CDR2 SASEGT. The CDR3 region is CASRDRATNEKLFF. CDR3 coding DNA: TGTGCCAGCAGGGACAGGGCAACTAATGAAAAACTGTTTTTT.

This clonotype was detected only once. The chain combines TRBV7-2 with TRBJ1-1; 7 nucleotides line up with TRBD1. The CDR3 runs to 14 residues. Germline loops: CDR1 SGHTA, CDR2 FQGNSA. V was pared by 3 bases and J by 6 bases, with 7 bases of the junction left unmatched. CDR3 DNA sequence: TGTGCCAGCAGCTTTAAAGGGGGCGCAGCTGAAGCTTTCTTT. Translated, it gives CASSFKGGAAEAFF.

CDR3 region: CASSQGITGELFF. CDR3 DNA sequence: TGTGCCAGCAGCCAAGGGATTACCGGGGAGCTGTTTTTT. The V call is TRBV7-3, the J call TRBJ2-2, with D unresolved. Germline V gene lookup returns CDR1 SGHTA and CDR2 FQGTGA. The ends were cut back, 5 bases at V and 5 bases at J, with 9 bases in the middle. This CDR3 comprises 13 residues.

CDR3 nucleotides: TGTGCCTGGAGTAGTCAGGGGGCAAGTCAGCCCCAGCATTTT. This translates into CAWSSQGASQPQHF. J is TRBJ1-5 and V is TRBV30, with 8 positions matching TRBD1. V was clipped by 2 bases and J by 6 bases; unmatched bases: 6. The germline V gene has CDR1 GTSNPN and CDR2 SVGIG (reference sequence). This CDR3 spans 14 amino acids.